The clone carrying this TCR beta chain showed up many times. The antigen remains unidentified. The data stem from a study of identical twins. Between the trimmed V and J ends, which lost 0 bases and 0 bases, there was a span of 8 bases. The CDR3 runs to 15 residues. Study-wide results and caveats: Compared with unrelated sharing, twin-shared out-of-frame alpha sequences had more low-probability sequences. Reduced insertions were recorded for abundant cord blood beta clonotypes, with no such pattern in memory repertoires. Interpretation of the results relied on cross-sectional statistical analysis and not on following the same donors.

TCRdb independently ran MiXCR on the 5' RACE reads; one entry per CDR3 protein. This sample has a few hundred thousand distinct CDR3 sequences, with roughly 20% found just once. Each donor was a healthy Caucasian. V gene TRBV12-3 or TRBV12-4 combines with J gene TRBJ1-1; the D is unclear. The TCR originated in a man aged 45 to 65 in good health. Sequenced material: naive T cells sorted from blood. CDR3: CASSLASTMNTEAFF. CDR3 in DNA: TGTGCCAGCAGTTTAGCGTCGACAATGAACACTGAAGCTTTCTTT.